A single sample is the source of the 15 T cell receptor beta chains below, sequenced in a study of cytotoxic CD8 clonotypes in ibrutinib-treated CLL. This table comes from immunoSEQ multiplex PCR, and its TCRdb copy is limited to in-frame clones, with some not included. Here the sample spans some 200,000 clones, approximately 72% being singletons. Sample: PBMCs, taken after 24 months of ibrutinib treatment. The receptors here all came from a human donor with chronic lymphocytic leukemia.

The rearrangement joins TRBV4-1 to TRBJ2-7, with D possibly matching TRBD2 (6 bases). With 1 base removed from V and 2 bases from J, the gap between germline ends came to 18 bases. The CDR3 is 17 residues long. The germline CDR1 and CDR2 sequences are MGHRA and YSYEKL. CDR3: CASSQVELAPRPYEQYF. For the CDR3, the DNA is TGCGCCAGCAGCCAAGTTGAGCTAGCGCCCCGCCCCTACGAGCAGTACTTC.

The CDR3 nucleotides read TGTGCCAGCAGCAATCAGGACAGCTGGGCTAACTATGGCTACACCTTC. It encodes CASSNQDSWANYGYTF. The V gene is TRBV7-9, the J gene TRBJ1-2; D possibly corresponds to TRBD1 (6 bases). V lost 5 bases and J 0 bases, leaving 16 bases between the germline ends. The CDR3 has 16 amino acids. Germline V lookup: CDR1 SEHNR, CDR2 FQNEAQ (reference sequence).

This clone was recorded only once. V and J are TRBV4-3 and TRBJ2-7; tentative D call: TRBD2 (6 bases). This CDR3 has 14 amino acids. The germline V and J ends were trimmed by 4 bases and 5 bases, with 15 bases remaining between them. Germline-derived CDR1 and CDR2 are LGHNA and YSLEER. The CDR3 DNA reads TGCGCCAGCAGCCGGGACTCTTCTTATGACGAGCAGTACTTC. It is translated as CASSRDSSYDEQYF.

The chain combines TRBV18 with TRBJ2-5; D possibly matches TRBD1 or TRBD2 (5 bases each). Trimming took 6 bases from V and 4 from J, leaving 9 bases between them. The CDR3 is 12 residues long. Germline values: CDR1 KGHSH, CDR2 LQKENI. CDR3 sequence reads: CASSGRGETQYF. The CDR3, as DNA: TGTGCCAGCTCGGGACGGGGAGAGACCCAGTACTTC.

This chain joins TRBV5-1 and TRBJ2-7; TRBD2 matches at 9 bases. Trimming took 5 bases from V and 5 from J; bases not matched to a gene: 11. This CDR3 is 15 amino acids long. Germline V CDR1 and CDR2: SGHRS, YFSETQ. CDR3 sequence (DNA): TGCGCCAGCAGGCCGGCTGCTAGCGGGACCCACGAGCAGTACTTC. It encodes CASRPAASGTHEQYF.

The J gene is TRBJ1-1, the V gene TRBV29-1, with D possibly TRBD1 on 6 matching bases. There are 14 residues in the CDR3. The germline V gene has CDR1 SQVTM and CDR2 ANQGSEA. Trimming removed 6 bases at V and 4 bases at J, with 18 bases between. The CDR3 sequence: CSVIQGSGGTEAFF. CDR3 DNA: TGCAGCGTCATACAGGGTTCAGGAGGCACTGAAGCTTTCTTT.

The rearrangement links TRBV5-1 to TRBJ2-6, with D perhaps matching TRBD1 or TRBD2 (6 bases each). Germline lookup yields CDR1 SGHRS and CDR2 YFSETQ. V shed 4 bases and J shed 1 base, with 9 bases lying between them. There are 15 residues in the CDR3. CDR3 DNA: TGCGCCAGCAGCAGGGGGACTTCTGGGGCCAACGTCCTGACTTTC. Its translation is CASSRGTSGANVLTF. Supplemented by reference TRBV5-1 and TRBJ2-6, the full variable domain reads KAGVTQTPRYLIKTRGQQVTLSCSPISGHRSVSWYQQTPGQGLQFLFEYFSETQRNKGNFPGRFSGRQFSNSRSEMNVSTLELGDSALYLCASSRGTSGANVLTFGAGSRLTVL.

This clone was observed a handful of times. J is TRBJ2-7 and V is TRBV5-5, with TRBD2 matching over 10 bases. Germline loops: CDR1 SGHKS, CDR2 YYEKEE (reference sequence). V lost 1 base to trimming and J lost 4 bases; unmatched junction nucleotides: 2. CDR3 length equals 14 residues. The CDR3 loop is CASSLSSGSYEQYF. The DNA of the CDR3 is TGTGCCAGCAGCTTGTCTAGCGGGAGTTACGAGCAGTACTTC.

The rearrangement joins TRBV9 to TRBJ1-2, with TRBD1 matching 10 bases. V shed 0 bases, J shed 7 bases, and the junction held 6 bases outside the gene matches. This CDR3 has 15 amino acids. The germline V gene encodes CDR1 SGDLS and CDR2 YYNGEE. The CDR3 here is CASSVATGTGVGYTF. CDR3 nucleotides: TGTGCCAGCAGCGTAGCTACTGGGACAGGGGTTGGCTACACCTTC.

This clone was recorded a few times. The chain links TRBV28 to TRBJ1-5; D is uncertain. Germline V gene lookup returns CDR1 MDHEN and CDR2 SYDVKM. V gave up 8 bases and J gave up 0 bases, with 17 bases separating them. The CDR3 spans 16 residues. The CDR3 sequence is CASVRGGDLSNQPQHF. The CDR3 DNA sequence: TGTGCCAGCGTGAGAGGTGGAGACCTTAGCAATCAGCCCCAGCATTTT. Looking up the rest from reference TRBV28 and TRBJ1-5 gives the full variable domain: DVKVTQSSRYLVKRTGEKVFLECVQDMDHENMFWYRQDPGLGLRLIYFSYDVKMKEKGDIPEGYSVSREKKERFSLILESASTNQTSMYLCASVRGGDLSNQPQHFGDGTRLSIL.

This clone was seen only a few times. V is TRBV19 and J is TRBJ2-7; no reliable D call. Germline CDR1 is LNHDA and CDR2 is SQIVND (reference sequence). The CDR3 runs to 14 residues. Trimming shortened V by 1 base and J by 6 bases, and 13 bases separated the two germline ends. The CDR3: CASSIGAGLGEQYF. The CDR3 DNA follows: TGTGCCAGTAGTATAGGGGCAGGTCTCGGCGAGCAGTACTTC.

The J gene is TRBJ2-7, the V gene TRBV6-5; 7 bases agree with TRBD2. The CDR3 runs to 12 residues. Germline values: CDR1 MNHEY, CDR2 SVGAGI. V trimming: 6 bases; J trimming: 7 bases; junction bases outside the gene matches: 6. This CDR3 is CASSRTSPEQYF. The CDR3 nucleotides are TGTGCCAGCAGCCGGACTAGTCCTGAGCAGTACTTC.

The chain is built from TRBV6-1 and TRBJ1-2; the D gene is possibly TRBD1 (6 bases). CDR3 length: 15 residues. Trimming stripped 8 bases from V and 7 bases from J, with 23 bases between. CDR1 is MNHNS and CDR2 is SASEGT in the germline V gene. The CDR3 DNA follows: TGTGCCAGCTCTCATTCGTTATCAGGGGAGTCTGGCTACACCTTC. This sequence encodes CASSHSLSGESGYTF.

The V gene is TRBV28, the J gene TRBJ2-4, with 8 nucleotides matching TRBD1. This CDR3 has 14 amino acids. CDR1 is MDHEN, CDR2 SYDVKM, per germline. Unmatched junction bases numbered 5, after V lost 10 bases and J lost 0 bases. The CDR3 DNA reads as TGTGCCACTCAGGGGGCCTTAGCCAAAAACATTCAGTACTTC. Protein: CATQGALAKNIQYF.

Written as DNA, the CDR3 is TGTGCCAGCAGTGAGTGGGACAGGGCCGACGAGCAGTACTTC. This codes for CASSEWDRADEQYF. The rearrangement joins TRBV25-1 to TRBJ2-7; TRBD1 matches at 9 bases. V dropped 3 bases and J dropped 5; count of bases not matched to a gene: 5. CDR1 is MGHDK and CDR2 is SYGVNS in the germline V gene. This CDR3 has 14 amino acids.